This T cell receptor beta chain was observed in a study of T cell responses to AZD1222 COVID-19 vaccine. As for the study in general: Timing groups of about 4 and about 12 weeks for second doses were pooled.

Sequenced by immunoSEQ multiplex PCR; TCRdb stores in-frame clones only, minus some. The table has 100,000 to 150,000 clones, approximately 88% seen once. Concerning this clone itself: Its matching antigen is unknown. Other DNA sequences in the same sample also yield this CDR3.

Study findings and constraints: The donor cohort was predominantly white British with a female majority, and clonal diversity may have been underestimated. Reportedly, close to half of spike-specific TCRs are directed against unmutated variant regions. Compared with day 0, the breadth and depth of the Spike-specific TCR repertoire rose significantly after two doses of AZD1222.

The CDR3 is 11 amino acids. V was trimmed by 2 bases and J by 5 bases, leaving 2 bases between them. This chain connects TRBV12-3 or TRBV12-4 to TRBJ2-3; D is unclear. The receptor was isolated from an adult in good health. The sample consisted of peripheral blood, taken on day 0 of AZD1222 vaccination. The CDR3 spells CASSLKDTQYF. DNA for the CDR3: TGTGCCAGCAGTTTAAAAGATACGCAGTATTTT.